These 3 T cell receptor beta chains were all obtained from the same sample, sequenced in a study of T cell responses to AZD1222 COVID-19 vaccine. Clones were read by immunoSEQ multiplex PCR, and TCRdb kept only the in-frame ones, dropping some. The sample consists of around 140,000 clones, around 94% of them appearing once. The sample here was peripheral blood, taken after recovery from COVID-19. The receptors stem from an adult who had recovered from COVID-19.

V is TRBV6-6 and J is TRBJ1-4, with 8 nucleotides matching TRBD1. The CDR3 consists of 15 residues. CDR1 is MNHNY and CDR2 is SVGAGI in the germline V gene (reference sequence). J was trimmed by 7 bases and V by 4 bases; bases with no gene match: 8. CDR3 in amino acids: CASSSQRQGREKLFF. CDR3 nucleotides: TGTGCCAGCAGTTCCCAAAGACAGGGGCGTGAAAAACTGTTTTTT.

This rearrangement joins TRBV2 to TRBJ2-7; no reliable D call. The CDR3 loop spans 18 amino acids. Trimming pared 8 bases from V and 1 base from J, leaving 27 bases between. The germline gives CDR1 SNHLY, CDR2 FYNNEI. The CDR3 region is CASSLSLPLVGISYEQYF. CDR3 nucleotide sequence: TGTGCCAGCTCCCTCTCCCTCCCCTTAGTGGGTATATCCTACGAGCAGTACTTC. Using reference TRBV2 and TRBJ2-7 for the parts outside the CDR3, the full variable domain is EPEVTQTPSHQVTQMGQEVILRCVPISNHLYFYWYRQILGQKVEFLVSFYNNEISEKSEIFDDQFSVERPDGSNFTLKIRSTKLEDSAMYFCASSLSLPLVGISYEQYFGPGTRLTVT.

The genes are TRBV27 and TRBJ2-1; D not resolved. V lost 3 bases, J lost 8 bases, and 17 bases lay in between. Per the germline V gene, CDR1 is MNHEY and CDR2 is SMNVEV (reference sequence). The CDR3 is made up of 15 amino acids. The CDR3 sequence: CASSFREEFGHEQFF. In nucleotides, the CDR3 is TGTGCCAGCAGTTTTAGAGAGGAGTTCGGGCATGAGCAGTTCTTC.